The 8 T cell receptor beta chains presented below share a single source sample, sequenced in a study of blood T cell repertoires in COVID-19. Method: immunoSEQ multiplex PCR; TCRdb's copy keeps in-frame clones and lacks some. The sample gives approximately 90,000 clones, over 75% of which show up once; roughly 4.4% is in the top ten. Specimen: peripheral blood. The source is a man in his 60s with acute or convalescent COVID-19.

The chain carries TRBV19 and TRBJ1-5, with D perhaps matching TRBD1 (5 bases). V lost 5 bases to trimming and J lost 4 bases, with 18 bases between them. Germline CDR1 and CDR2: LNHDA and SQIVND (reference sequence). CDR3 length: 16 residues. The CDR3 spells CASSPGTGDWNQPQHF. Here the CDR3 DNA reads TGTGCCAGTAGTCCCGGAACCGGGGACTGGAATCAGCCCCAGCATTTT. The full variable domain, rest sourced from reference TRBV19 and TRBJ1-5, is DGGITQSPKYLFRKEGQNVTLSCEQNLNHDAMYWYRQDPGQGLRLIYYSQIVNDFQKGDIAEGYSVSREKKESFPLTVTSAQKNPTAFYLCASSPGTGDWNQPQHFGDGTRLSIL.

A few counts support this clone. The chain uses TRBV9 and TRBJ2-7, with D possibly TRBD2 on 6 matching bases. Germline V lookup: CDR1 SGDLS, CDR2 YYNGEE. V was cut by 0 bases and J by 1 base, with 11 bases left in between. This CDR3 contains 15 residues. The CDR3 is CASSVAVGGSYEQYF. The CDR3, as DNA: TGTGCCAGCAGCGTAGCTGTAGGAGGGTCCTACGAGCAGTACTTC.

This clone was detected once. The genes are TRBV15 and TRBJ2-7; 9 nucleotides agree with TRBD1. V lost 4 bases to trimming and J lost 6 bases; unmatched junction nucleotides: 13. There are 16 residues in the CDR3. CDR1 and CDR2 from the germline V gene are LNHNV and YYDKDF (reference sequence). Written as DNA, the CDR3 is TGTGCCACCAGCACTAGAACACAGGGGGCGGATAGCGAGCAGTACTTC. Protein: CATSTRTQGADSEQYF.

The V call is TRBV11-2, the J call TRBJ2-7; 8 bases agree with TRBD1. Germline CDR1 and CDR2: SGHAT and FQNNGV. Trimming removed 4 bases from V and 5 bases from J; junction bases left unmatched: 7. The CDR3 totals 14 residues. CDR3 residues: CASSSTGTGDEQYF. The CDR3 DNA reads as TGTGCCAGCAGCTCAACCGGGACAGGAGACGAGCAGTACTTC.

As DNA, the CDR3 is TGTGCCAGCAGAAGGGGTAGGGGCAACACCGGGGAGCTGTTTTTT. Amino acid sequence: CASRRGRGNTGELFF. This chain joins TRBV13 and TRBJ2-2, with D possibly being TRBD1 (5 bases). Trimming removed 6 bases at V and 2 bases at J, with 13 bases between. Germline V gives CDR1 PRHDT, CDR2 FYEKMQ (reference sequence). This CDR3 contains 15 residues.

This chain joins TRBV12-3 or TRBV12-4 and TRBJ2-1; D possibly corresponds to TRBD2 (6 bases). The CDR3 has 12 amino acids. The germline V and J ends were trimmed by 10 bases and 4 bases, with 11 bases remaining between them. DNA for the CDR3: TGTGCCACTCGGCGGGATTACAATGAGCAGTTCTTC. Translating gives CATRRDYNEQFF.

The rearrangement links TRBV24-1 to TRBJ2-3; the match to TRBD2 covers 7 bases. Germline CDR1 KGHDR, CDR2 SFDVKD. The CDR3 length is 14 residues. V lost 8 bases and J lost 0; bases outside the gene matches: 4. CDR3 DNA sequence: TGTGCCACCACGGAGCGGGATAGCACAGATACGCAGTATTTT. Translating it yields CATTERDSTDTQYF.

The chain uses TRBV5-1 and TRBJ1-1; D perhaps matches TRBD1 (5 bases). Germline CDR1 reads SGHRS; CDR2 reads YFSETQ. Trimming took off 4 bases at V and 5 bases at J, with 18 bases between the two ends. The CDR3 contains 15 residues. The CDR3 sequence: CASSPGSTGGTEAFF. DNA of the CDR3: TGCGCCAGCAGCCCTGGGAGTACAGGAGGGACTGAAGCTTTCTTT.